What follows are 8 T cell receptor beta chains derived from one specimen sequenced in a study of beta chain features in type 1 diabetes. Whole-study findings and limits: Type 1 diabetes patients had moderately but significantly shorter TCRB CDR3s in all four CD4+ subsets.

Isolated RNA was reverse transcribed in full, so expressed TCRB transcripts were sequenced. Repertoires were generated with immunoSEQ multiplex PCR, while TCRdb's copy carries only in-frame clones and drops some. The table shows about 160,000 clones, with approximately 8.4% occurring only once. Which antigens these TCRs recognize remains unknown. Material for sequencing was central memory CD4+ T cells from blood. Receptors were obtained from a man aged 18 to 30 with type 1 diabetes.

This chain uses TRBV27 with TRBJ2-1; TRBD1 agrees at 7 bases. CDR3 length equals 15 residues. Germline V gene sequence: CDR1 MNHEY, CDR2 SMNVEV (reference sequence). Trimming took 8 bases from V and 0 from J; bases not matched to a gene: 7. The CDR3 region has the DNA TGTGCCAGCGGGTCGGACAGGAGCTCCTACAATGAGCAGTTCTTC. Translation: CASGSDRSSYNEQFF.

This rearrangement joins TRBV2 to TRBJ2-7; TRBD1 aligns across 7 bases. V lost 5 bases to trimming and J lost 5 bases; unmatched junction nucleotides: 15. Germline V gives CDR1 SNHLY, CDR2 FYNNEI. This CDR3 has 16 residues. This chain's CDR3 is CASSNRQGRKGDEQYF. The CDR3 DNA follows: TGTGCCAGCAGTAATCGACAGGGCCGGAAGGGGGACGAGCAGTACTTC.

This clone showed up just a few times. Other DNA sequences in the sample encode the same CDR3. The chain couples TRBV6-1 to TRBJ2-6; D not certain. The CDR3 loop spans 13 amino acids. Trimming removed 7 bases at V and 1 base at J, with 5 bases between. Per the germline V gene, CDR1 is MNHNS and CDR2 is SASEGT. CDR3 nucleotides: TGTGCCAGCAATCGGTCTGGGGCCAACGTCCTGACTTTC. The encoded protein is CASNRSGANVLTF.

The table lists this clone with a few counts. The CDR3 here is CASSPPLGTEYNEQFF. In DNA, the CDR3 is TGTGCCAGCTCACCACCGCTCGGGACAGAATACAATGAGCAGTTCTTC. The rearrangement uses TRBV18 and TRBJ2-1; 7 bases align to TRBD1. The CDR3 totals 16 residues. The V segment lost 0 bases and the J segment 4 bases; nucleotides outside the gene matches: 6. Germline CDR1 KGHSH, CDR2 LQKENI.

The chain employs TRBV10-3 and TRBJ1-1, with 9 bases that match TRBD1. The CDR3 length is 14 residues. V lost 6 bases and J lost 5; bases outside the gene matches: 7. CDR1 and CDR2 from the germline V gene are ENHRY and SYGVKD. CDR3 bases: TGTGCCATCAGCGGGACAGGGAAGAAGACTGAAGCTTTCTTT. Translated, it gives CAISGTGKKTEAFF.

This clone was counted between two and nine times. V is TRBV5-1 and J is TRBJ1-1; tentative D call: TRBD1 (6 bases). Between the trimmed V and J ends, which lost 2 bases and 6 bases, there was a span of 14 bases. Germline values: CDR1 SGHRS, CDR2 YFSETQ. The CDR3 runs 14 residues. The CDR3, as DNA: TGCGCCAGCAGCTTATCATCAGGGGTAGCTGAAGCTTTCTTT. This gives the protein CASSLSSGVAEAFF.

This clone showed up just a few times. The rearrangement uses TRBV29-1 and TRBJ2-2; maybe TRBD1 (5 bases). The CDR3 is made up of 12 amino acids. Trimming cost V 6 bases and J 1 base, with 6 bases left between them. Germline loops: CDR1 SQVTM, CDR2 ANQGSEA. As DNA, the CDR3 is TGCAGCGTGGGGCGGAACACCGGGGAGCTGTTTTTT. Protein product: CSVGRNTGELFF.

The chain carries TRBV28 and TRBJ2-5, with 7 bases lining up with TRBD2. This CDR3 spans 16 amino acids. V shed 7 bases and J 5 bases; nucleotides not matched to a gene: 16. Germline-derived CDR1 and CDR2 are MDHEN and SYDVKM. The CDR3 spells CASTIRGRALSETQYF. The CDR3 nucleotides are TGTGCCAGCACCATTCGAGGGAGGGCCCTCTCGGAGACCCAGTACTTC.